This TCR beta chain was recorded in a study of shared clonotypes between healthy human individuals. Study-wide background: Each donor's CD8 memory used one plate, CD8 naive two, each CD4 subset three. Whole-study results and caveats: Naive CD4 clonotypes were shared across several donors at roughly 5%.

From germline, CDR1 is KGHSH and CDR2 LQKENI. The junction had 6 bases not matched to a gene; V was cut back by 2 bases and J by 1 base. CDR3 size: 16 residues. Turning to this clone: The antigen is undetermined.

The repertoire was sequenced with immunoSEQ multiplex PCR; TCRdb's copy has only in-frame clones and lacks some. Found here are around 2.1 million clones, nearly 97% of them singletons; the top ten hold over 0.1%. This TCR derives from a man aged 18 to 30 in good health. Sequencing was carried out using naive CD4+ T cells sorted from blood. Subset given: CD45RA+ positively selected. This chain connects TRBV18 to TRBJ2-3; the match to TRBD2 covers 7 bases. CDR3 sequence reads: CASSPMPLAGTDTQYF. In nucleotides, the CDR3 is TGTGCCAGCTCACCAATGCCTCTAGCGGGCACAGATACGCAGTATTTT.